Below are 32 T cell receptor beta chains sequenced from a single sample in a study of shared clonotypes between healthy human individuals. Measured with immunoSEQ multiplex PCR; TCRdb has only the in-frame clones, and not every one. The sample holds 450,000 to 600,000 clones, more than 65% seen once. The specimen was PBMCs. These receptors came from a woman aged 40-49 years in good health. Some clones in this sample may be carry-over from other donors' samples.

This chain connects TRBV7-5 to TRBJ2-2; the D call in the table, TRBD1, was not verified against the DNA. TRBV7-5 corresponds to a pseudogene. The CDR3 totals 17 residues. This CDR3 is CVRSSPDRVDSAGELFF. The CDR3 bases are TGTGTCAGAAGCTCCCCGGACAGGGTGGATAGCGCCGGGGAGCTGTTTTTT.

V usage is TRBV28 and J usage is TRBJ2-7; D might be TRBD1 (6 bases). Trimming took off 4 bases at V and 0 bases at J, with 19 bases between the two ends. The germline gives CDR1 MDHEN, CDR2 SYDVKM. The length of the CDR3 is 17 residues. CDR3 DNA: TGTGCCAGCAGTTCCCCTTCGAGTTGGGACACCTCCTACGAGCAGTACTTC. Translated: CASSSPSSWDTSYEQYF.

This clone was observed many times. The chain uses TRBV7-2 and TRBJ1-5, with D unclear. From germline, CDR1 is SGHTA and CDR2 FQGNSA. V lost 1 base and J 4 bases, leaving 5 bases between the germline ends. The CDR3 consists of 13 residues. DNA of the CDR3: TGTGCCAGCAGCTTAGAAGCTAATCAGCCCCAGCATTTT. Translating it yields CASSLEANQPQHF.

This clone was counted a single time. V usage is TRBV28 and J usage is TRBJ1-5; weak D call: TRBD1 (5 bases). The CDR3 has 15 amino acids. The germline V gene has CDR1 MDHEN and CDR2 SYDVKM. Trimming took 8 bases from V and 3 from J, leaving 17 bases between them. The CDR3 DNA reads TGTGCCAGCGGGGCAGGGAAGGGCTACAATCAGCCCCAGCATTTT. Translation gives CASGAGKGYNQPQHF.

This sequence joins TRBV6-5 and TRBJ1-4, with D possibly being TRBD1 (6 bases). The CDR3 has 14 residues. Deletions cut 2 bases from V and 8 bases from J, with 12 bases between. The V gene's germline CDR1 is MNHEY and CDR2 SVGAGI. CDR3 residues: CASSYGSQGEKLFF. The DNA of the CDR3 is TGTGCCAGCAGTTACGGCAGCCAGGGGGAAAAACTGTTTTTT.

This chain joins TRBV7-2 and TRBJ1-2; 8 nucleotides align to TRBD1. Germline V gene lookup returns CDR1 SGHTA and CDR2 FQGNSA. The J segment lost 7 bases and the V segment lost 5 bases, leaving 9 bases of the junction unmatched. CDR3 size: 14 residues. The CDR3, as DNA: TGTGCCAGCAGCCCCGGACAGGGATATGGTGGCTACACCTTC. Amino acids: CASSPGQGYGGYTF.

This clone was counted a single time. V is TRBV28 and J is TRBJ1-1; no clear D gene. CDR3 length equals 15 residues. Germline lookup yields CDR1 MDHEN and CDR2 SYDVKM. Trimming left V 7 bases short and J 1 base short, with 16 bases between. The CDR3 region has the DNA TGTGCCAGCACCCCCGCCGGGAGGTCGAACACTGAAGCTTTCTTT. Protein product: CASTPAGRSNTEAFF. The variable domain in full, with the rest retrieved from reference TRBV28 and TRBJ1-1, is DVKVTQSSRYLVKRTGEKVFLECVQDMDHENMFWYRQDPGLGLRLIYFSYDVKMKEKGDIPEGYSVSREKKERFSLILESASTNQTSMYLCASTPAGRSNTEAFFGQGTRLTVV.

The CDR3 here is CASISLYSFSTGELFF. DNA for the CDR3: TGTGCCAGCATTTCCCTCTACAGTTTTAGTACCGGGGAGCTGTTTTTT. V gene TRBV5-6 combines with J gene TRBJ2-2; D not certain. Germline V gene lookup returns CDR1 SGHDT and CDR2 YYEEEE. Trimming cost V 6 bases and J 5 bases, with 20 bases left between them. This CDR3 is built from 16 residues.

The chain's CDR3 is CASRPPGGFYEQYF. As DNA, the CDR3 is TGTGCCAGCAGACCGCCAGGGGGCTTCTACGAGCAGTACTTC. V and J are TRBV6-5 and TRBJ2-7, with 8 bases identical to TRBD1. Losses at the gene ends were 6 bases for V and 3 bases for J; bases not matched to a gene: 7. Per germline, CDR1 MNHEY and CDR2 SVGAGI. The CDR3 consists of 14 residues.

The chain employs TRBV30 and TRBJ1-6, with unresolved D. The germline V and J ends were trimmed by 2 bases and 5 bases, with 13 bases remaining between them. The CDR3 covers 15 residues. Germline assignment: CDR1 GTSNPN and CDR2 SVGIG (reference sequence). For the CDR3, the DNA is TGTGCCTGGAGTAACCTCGGCGGGGATAATTCACCCCTCCACTTT. It specifies CAWSNLGGDNSPLHF.

CDR3 nucleotide sequence: TGTGCCAGCAGCCGGACAGGGGCCATCCGTGTCCACGAGCAGTACTTC. Amino acids: CASSRTGAIRVHEQYF. This chain uses TRBV7-9 with TRBJ2-7; 9 positions match TRBD1. V lost 5 bases to trimming and J lost 5 bases; unmatched junction nucleotides: 13. CDR1 SEHNR and CDR2 FQNEAQ come from the germline V gene (reference sequence). The CDR3 is 16 residues long.

This chain connects TRBV27 to TRBJ1-3; 7 nucleotides align to TRBD1. V dropped 2 bases and J dropped 4; count of bases not matched to a gene: 11. This CDR3 has 17 amino acids. Per germline, CDR1 MNHEY and CDR2 SMNVEV (reference sequence). The DNA for the CDR3 is TGTGCCAGCAGTTTACCGAACAGGGGTGGCTCGGGAAACACCATATATTTT. Its protein product is CASSLPNRGGSGNTIYF.

The rearrangement links TRBV2 to TRBJ1-6; D call uncertain. The germline V gene encodes CDR1 SNHLY and CDR2 FYNNEI. V was cut by 9 bases and J by 0 bases, with 6 bases left in between. The CDR3 is made up of 13 amino acids. The CDR3 DNA reads as TGTGCCAGGAGAAGCTCCTATAATTCACCCCTCCACTTT. Translated: CARRSSYNSPLHF.

This clone was observed a single time. The rearrangement joins TRBV25-1 to TRBJ2-1, with 7 positions matching TRBD1. V lost 5 bases and J lost 4; bases outside the gene matches: 8. The CDR3 loop spans 15 amino acids. From germline, CDR1 is MGHDK and CDR2 SYGVNS. The CDR3 coding sequence is TGTGCCAGCAGTCCGAGGACAGGTTATTACAATGAGCAGTTCTTC. Translated, it gives CASSPRTGYYNEQFF.

The CDR3 spells CASSIPTVPNIQYF. The CDR3 DNA reads as TGTGCCAGCAGCATCCCGACAGTTCCAAACATTCAGTACTTC. This chain connects TRBV5-4 to TRBJ2-4; D is possibly TRBD1 (5 bases). CDR3 length: 14 residues. The germline V gene has CDR1 SGHNT and CDR2 YYREEE (reference sequence). V was pared by 4 bases and J by 6 bases, with 14 bases between.

This chain links TRBV18 with TRBJ2-2; D unclear. Germline CDR1 reads KGHSH; CDR2 reads LQKENI. The CDR3 has 16 amino acids. Trimming stripped 3 bases from V and 1 base from J, with 12 bases between. CDR3 residues: CASSPPGRMNTGELFF. CDR3 in DNA: TGTGCCAGCTCACCTCCCGGTCGGATGAACACCGGGGAGCTGTTTTTT. Together with reference TRBV18 and TRBJ2-2, the CDR3 gives the full variable domain: NAGVMQNPRHLVRRRGQEARLRCSPMKGHSHVYWYRQLPEEGLKFMVYLQKENIIDESGMPKERFSAEFPKEGPSILRIQQVVRGDSAAYFCASSPPGRMNTGELFFGEGSRLTVL.

The chain has TRBV9 and TRBJ1-3; 8 positions agree with TRBD1. The J segment lost 2 bases and the V segment lost 4 bases, leaving 8 bases of the junction unmatched. The CDR3 runs 16 residues. Germline V gene data show CDR1 as SGDLS and CDR2 as YYNGEE. The CDR3 is CASSTTGTGTGNTIYF. CDR3 DNA: TGTGCCAGCAGCACTACCGGGACAGGTACTGGAAACACCATATATTTT.

The table lists this clone with a count of one. A read error may account for a junction end that differs from germline. The chain has TRBV10-3 and TRBJ1-1; the D gene is possibly TRBD1 (6 bases). The germline V gene encodes CDR1 ENHRY and CDR2 SYGVKD. The CDR3 is 16 residues long. The DNA for the CDR3 is TGTGCCATCAGTGAGTATTTACAGGGCGTGAACCCTGAAGCTTTCTTT. Amino acid sequence: CAISEYLQGVNPEAFF.

The chain is built from TRBV7-8 and TRBJ2-3, with 9 nucleotides matching TRBD2. V was pared by 6 bases and J by 6 bases, with 19 bases of the junction left unmatched. The germline V gene encodes CDR1 SGHVS and CDR2 FQNEAQ. The CDR3 is 18 amino acids. CDR3 coding DNA: TGTGCCAGCAGTACCCCCAGAGGTGGCGGGAGGGCCAGGGATACGCAGTATTTT. This codes for CASSTPRGGGRARDTQYF.

The rearrangement joins TRBV7-2 to TRBJ1-6, with D possibly matching TRBD1 (5 bases). This CDR3 contains 17 residues. With 0 bases removed from V and 7 bases from J, the gap between germline ends came to 16 bases. CDR1 SGHTA and CDR2 FQGNSA come from the germline V gene. CDR3 region: CASSLASPGQGNSPLHF. The CDR3 DNA reads TGTGCCAGCAGCTTAGCCTCCCCGGGGCAGGGAAATTCACCCCTCCACTTT. The whole variable domain, remainder taken from reference TRBV7-2 and TRBJ1-6, is GAGVSQSPSNKVTEKGKDVELRCDPISGHTALYWYRQSLGQGLEFLIYFQGNSAPDKSGLPSDRFSAERTGGSVSTLTIQRTQQEDSAVYLCASSLASPGQGNSPLHFGNGTRLTVT.

In nucleotides, the CDR3 is TGTGCCAGCAGTCCTCCGGACGGGGGTCAGCCCCAGCATTTT. Its translation: CASSPPDGGQPQHF. V is TRBV28 and J is TRBJ1-5, with a tentative D call TRBD1 (5 bases). Trimming shortened V by 5 bases and J by 6 bases, and 14 bases separated the two germline ends. The CDR3 has 14 residues. CDR1 and CDR2 (germline): MDHEN, SYDVKM.

A few counts support this clone. The J gene is TRBJ2-7, the V gene TRBV27, with D tentatively TRBD2 (5 bases). From germline, CDR1 is MNHEY and CDR2 SMNVEV (reference sequence). V lost 8 bases to trimming and J lost 3 bases, with 17 bases between them. The CDR3 contains 14 residues. The CDR3 protein is CASAILGYSYEQYF. The CDR3 DNA follows: TGTGCCAGCGCCATACTAGGCTACAGCTACGAGCAGTACTTC.

The V gene is TRBV7-8, the J gene TRBJ2-1; 11 bases match TRBD2. V shed 5 bases, J shed 8 bases, and the junction held 20 bases outside the gene matches. CDR1 and CDR2 (germline): SGHVS, FQNEAQ. The CDR3 has 19 amino acids. DNA of the CDR3: TGTGCCAGCAGCCCGTCCCGGAGATTTACTAGCGGGAGTAGCGATGAGCAGTTCTTC. Translation gives CASSPSRRFTSGSSDEQFF.

In its sample, this clone was seen a few times. This rearrangement joins TRBV6-6 to TRBJ2-3; 13 bases align to TRBD2. CDR1 is MNHNY, CDR2 SVGAGI, per germline (reference sequence). The CDR3 is made up of 15 amino acids. After removal of 5 bases from V and 6 bases from J, the junction contained 5 bases not matched to a gene. This CDR3 is CASSTSGRDWDTQYF. CDR3 nucleotides: TGTGCCAGCAGTACTAGCGGGAGGGATTGGGATACGCAGTATTTT.

The chain is built from TRBV5-1 and TRBJ2-7; 9 bases map to TRBD2. V gave up 0 bases and J gave up 4 bases; unmatched junction bases: 5. The germline V gene has CDR1 SGHRS and CDR2 YFSETQ. This CDR3 is 15 amino acids long. The DNA for the CDR3 is TGCGCCAGCAGCTTGGGGGTAGCGGGAGAGTACGAGCAGTACTTC. Translation gives CASSLGVAGEYEQYF.

The chain is built from TRBV5-1 and TRBJ2-1; 10 positions match TRBD2. The CDR3 has 18 amino acids. CDR1 SGHRS and CDR2 YFSETQ come from the germline V gene. Trimming cost V 0 bases and J 8 bases; bases outside gene matches: 14. The CDR3 DNA reads as TGCGCCAGCAGCTTGGGGGCCTCGGCTAGCGGGAGTTCGGATGAGCAGTTCTTC. Residues: CASSLGASASGSSDEQFF.

With regard to this clone: The germline gene is not matched at one end of the junction; a read error may be the cause. The genes are TRBV4-1 and TRBJ2-5; D is undetermined. Germline V CDR1 and CDR2: MGHRA, YSYEKL. This CDR3 contains 13 residues. DNA of the CDR3: TGCGCCAGCAGCCAGGGCCTGGAGAAGACCCGGTACTTC. Translated, it gives CASSQGLEKTRYF.

The V call is TRBV29-1, the J call TRBJ1-1; D uncertain. This CDR3 is 13 amino acids long. CDR1 is SQVTM and CDR2 is ANQGSEA in the germline V gene. V was clipped by 1 base and J by 9 bases, with 15 bases between them. CDR3 sequence (DNA): TGCAGCGTTGAAGCCCCGAGCGGCCAGAAAGCTTTCTTT. This translates into CSVEAPSGQKAFF.

The J gene is TRBJ1-1, the V gene TRBV19, with 8 bases matching TRBD1. The V gene's germline CDR1 is LNHDA and CDR2 SQIVND (reference sequence). The V and J ends lost 1 base and 9 bases, in that order; junction bases with no gene match: 4. This CDR3 region has 13 residues. The CDR3 bases are TGTGCCAGTAGTATAGCCGCAGGGGGCCAAGCTTTCTTT. Residues: CASSIAAGGQAFF.

The rearrangement links TRBV5-1 to TRBJ1-4; D might be TRBD1 (6 bases). The CDR3 extends over 14 amino acids. Germline V gene data show CDR1 as SGHRS and CDR2 as YFSETQ. V was pared by 5 bases and J by 7 bases, with 15 bases between. DNA of the CDR3: TGCGCCAGCAGTTATGGACAGACTGGTGAAAAACTGTTTTTT. It encodes CASSYGQTGEKLFF.

This clone was counted between two and nine times. The rearrangement uses TRBV25-1 and TRBJ2-5; D possibly corresponds to TRBD1 (6 bases). The J call is doubtful: the DNA matches TRBJ2-7 better. This CDR3 region has 16 residues. The germline CDR1 and CDR2 sequences are MGHDK and SYGVNS. For the CDR3, the DNA is TGTGCCAGCAGTGATTCATTCGACAGGAGCTCCTACGAGCAGTACTTC. Residues: CASSDSFDRSSYEQYF.

In its sample, this clone was seen once. The chain recombines TRBV28 with TRBJ1-3; unclear D gene. CDR3 length: 12 residues. The V end lost 5 bases, the J end lost 7 bases, and 9 bases lay between the germline ends. In germline, CDR1 is MDHEN, CDR2 SYDVKM. As DNA, the CDR3 is TGTGCCAGCAGTCCTGCAGGCAACACCATATATTTT. Its translation is CASSPAGNTIYF. Drawing the rest from reference TRBV28 and TRBJ1-3, the complete variable domain is DVKVTQSSRYLVKRTGEKVFLECVQDMDHENMFWYRQDPGLGLRLIYFSYDVKMKEKGDIPEGYSVSREKKERFSLILESASTNQTSMYLCASSPAGNTIYFGEGSWLTVV.